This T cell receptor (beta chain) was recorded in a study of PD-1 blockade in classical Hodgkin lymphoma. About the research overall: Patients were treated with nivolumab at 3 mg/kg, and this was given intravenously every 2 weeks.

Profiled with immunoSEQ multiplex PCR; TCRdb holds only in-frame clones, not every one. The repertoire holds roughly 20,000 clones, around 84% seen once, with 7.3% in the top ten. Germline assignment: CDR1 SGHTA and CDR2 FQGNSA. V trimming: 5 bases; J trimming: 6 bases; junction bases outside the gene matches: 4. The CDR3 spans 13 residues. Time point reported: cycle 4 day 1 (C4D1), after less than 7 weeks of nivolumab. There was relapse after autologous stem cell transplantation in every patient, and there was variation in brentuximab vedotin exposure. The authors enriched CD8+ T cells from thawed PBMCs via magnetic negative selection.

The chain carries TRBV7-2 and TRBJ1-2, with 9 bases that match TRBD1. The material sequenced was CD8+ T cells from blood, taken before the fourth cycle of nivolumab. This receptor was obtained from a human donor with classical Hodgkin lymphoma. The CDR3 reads CASSMGTGHGYTF. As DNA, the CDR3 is TGTGCCAGCAGCATGGGGACAGGGCATGGCTACACCTTC.